A single sample is the source of the 6 T cell receptor beta chains below, sequenced in a study of siplizumab effects on memory and regulatory T cells. The repertoire was sequenced with immunoSEQ multiplex PCR; TCRdb's copy has only in-frame clones and lacks some. The repertoire holds about 97,000 clones, with approximately 90% as singletons. Material: CD4+ T cells sorted from blood. Receptors originate from a human donor in good health.

This chain links TRBV7-2 with TRBJ2-2; D not certain. Germline V lookup: CDR1 SGHTA, CDR2 FQGNSA. CDR3 length: 14 residues. V lost 2 bases and J lost 1, with 5 bases in between. The CDR3 coding sequence is TGTGCCAGCAGCTTATGGGGGAACACCGGGGAGCTGTTTTTT. This gives the protein CASSLWGNTGELFF.

The chain couples TRBV5-6 to TRBJ2-7; 7 bases match TRBD2. V dropped 2 bases and J dropped 3; count of bases not matched to a gene: 8. This CDR3 is 15 amino acids long. The germline V gene has CDR1 SGHDT and CDR2 YYEEEE. Here the CDR3 DNA reads TGTGCCAGCAGCTTCTGGACGGGAGGACACTACGAGCAGTACTTC. Protein sequence: CASSFWTGGHYEQYF.

This sequence joins TRBV5-1 and TRBJ2-1; D not certain. With 0 bases removed from V and 5 bases from J, the gap between germline ends came to 9 bases. This CDR3 spans 14 amino acids. Per germline, CDR1 SGHRS and CDR2 YFSETQ. Here the CDR3 reads CASSLAARNNEQFF. The CDR3 bases are TGCGCCAGCAGCTTGGCGGCTAGGAACAATGAGCAGTTCTTC.

The rearrangement links TRBV5-4 to TRBJ2-2; D remains unclear. CDR1 SGHNT and CDR2 YYREEE come from the germline V gene (reference sequence). CDR3 length equals 15 residues. Trimming shortened V by 4 bases and J by 1 base, and 11 bases separated the two germline ends. CDR3 region: CASSPDVLNTGELFF. CDR3 coding DNA: TGTGCCAGCAGCCCCGATGTATTGAACACCGGGGAGCTGTTTTTT.

This chain uses TRBV18 with TRBJ1-4, with 8 nucleotides matching TRBD1. This CDR3 is 15 amino acids long. The germline V gene has CDR1 KGHSH and CDR2 LQKENI. Trimming removed 5 bases from V and 2 bases from J; junction bases left unmatched: 4. The CDR3 loop is CASSAQGATNEKLFF. The CDR3 region has the DNA TGTGCCAGCTCAGCTCAGGGGGCTACTAATGAAAAACTGTTTTTT.

The chain joins TRBV7-9 to TRBJ1-4; D gene uncertain. With 1 base removed from V and 5 bases from J, the gap between germline ends came to 5 bases. Germline CDR1 reads SEHNR; CDR2 reads FQNEAQ (reference sequence). This CDR3 has 13 residues. CDR3 amino acids: CASSLVSNEKLFF. CDR3 in DNA: TGTGCCAGCAGCTTAGTCTCGAATGAAAAACTGTTTTTT.